The rows below give T cell receptor beta chains drawn from one sample of a study of blood T cell repertoires in COVID-19. Clones were read by immunoSEQ multiplex PCR, and TCRdb kept only the in-frame ones, dropping some. The sample lists some 320,000 clones; 85% were seen once. Sequences were obtained from PBMCs or T cells enriched from blood (not recorded which). These receptor sequences come from a woman aged 25 to 39 who had been exposed to COVID-19. Each CDR3 is given with its conserved first and last residue. Each record gives: clone size, V gene, J gene, D gene, CDR3 protein, CDR3 DNA. A D gene is named only where the DNA matches it firmly. The size entry is marked missing in some rows and otherwise reads once, few, many or a size class.

abundance: -
v_gene: TRBV19
j_gene: TRBJ2-1
d_gene: -
CDR3aa: CASSINEGRKNEQFF
CDR3nt: TGTGCCAGTAGTATCAATGAGGGTCGTAAGAATGAGCAGTTCTTC

abundance: -
v_gene: TRBV29-1
j_gene: TRBJ1-2
d_gene: TRBD1
CDR3aa: CSDRTGNYGYTF
CDR3nt: TGCAGCGACAGGACAGGGAACTATGGCTACACCTTC

abundance: -
v_gene: TRBV10-1
j_gene: TRBJ1-1
d_gene: TRBD1
CDR3aa: CASSRQGPTEAFF
CDR3nt: TGCGCCAGCAGTAGACAGGGACCCACTGAAGCTTTCTTT

abundance: -
v_gene: TRBV7-3
j_gene: TRBJ2-2
d_gene: TRBD1
CDR3aa: CASGQGNTGELFF
CDR3nt: TGTGCGTCGGGACAGGGGAACACCGGGGAGCTGTTTTTT

abundance: -
v_gene: TRBV7-2
j_gene: TRBJ1-2
d_gene: -
CDR3aa: CASSVTGVNYGYTF
CDR3nt: TGTGCCAGCAGCGTAACGGGGGTTAACTATGGCTACACCTTC

abundance: -
v_gene: TRBV9
j_gene: TRBJ1-2
d_gene: TRBD1
CDR3aa: CASSVDGRGQGGYTF
CDR3nt: TGTGCCAGCAGCGTAGATGGCAGGGGGCAGGGTGGCTACACCTTC

abundance: -
v_gene: TRBV10-3
j_gene: TRBJ1-2
d_gene: TRBD1
CDR3aa: CAISDRGPEAIYGYTF
CDR3nt: TGTGCCATCAGTGACAGGGGGCCAGAGGCCATTTATGGCTACACCTTC

abundance: -
v_gene: TRBV3-1/TRBV3-2
j_gene: TRBJ1-4
d_gene: -
CDR3aa: CASSPEGRGWGEKLFF
CDR3nt: TGTGCCAGCAGCCCCGAGGGGCGGGGCTGGGGTGAAAAACTGTTTTTT

abundance: once
v_gene: TRBV24-1
j_gene: TRBJ1-2
d_gene: TRBD1
CDR3aa: CATSEETGVNYGYTF
CDR3nt: TGTGCCACCAGTGAGGAGACAGGGGTAAACTATGGCTACACCTTC

abundance: -
v_gene: TRBV24-1
j_gene: TRBJ1-6
d_gene: -
CDR3aa: CATSDRVPNSPLHF
CDR3nt: TGTGCCACCAGTGACCGGGTCCCCAATTCACCCCTCCACTTT

abundance: -
v_gene: TRBV4-2
j_gene: TRBJ1-2
d_gene: TRBD1
CDR3aa: CASSQEVGQGAPVRGYTF
CDR3nt: TGTGCCAGCAGCCAAGAAGTGGGACAGGGGGCGCCGGTGCGAGGCTACACCTTC

abundance: -
v_gene: TRBV19
j_gene: TRBJ2-6
d_gene: TRBD1
CDR3aa: CASSSWDRGLSGANVLTF
CDR3nt: TGTGCCAGTAGTTCTTGGGACAGGGGCCTCTCTGGGGCCAACGTCCTGACTTTC

abundance: -
v_gene: TRBV7-9
j_gene: TRBJ2-3
d_gene: TRBD2
CDR3aa: CASRPQTLAAITDTQYF
CDR3nt: TGTGCCAGCAGACCACAGACCCTAGCGGCTATCACAGATACGCAGTATTTT

abundance: -
v_gene: TRBV11-2
j_gene: TRBJ2-1
d_gene: TRBD2
CDR3aa: CASRISGGTSYNEQFF
CDR3nt: TGTGCCAGCAGGATTAGCGGGGGTACTTCCTACAATGAGCAGTTCTTC

abundance: -
v_gene: TRBV30
j_gene: TRBJ1-2
d_gene: TRBD1
CDR3aa: CAWSAVTGKVGGYTF
CDR3nt: TGTGCCTGGAGTGCCGTGACAGGGAAGGTTGGGGGCTACACCTTC

abundance: -
v_gene: TRBV14
j_gene: TRBJ2-7
d_gene: -
CDR3aa: CASSQGLGGTYEQYF
CDR3nt: TGTGCCAGCAGCCAAGGTTTGGGGGGAACCTACGAGCAGTACTTC

abundance: -
v_gene: TRBV30
j_gene: TRBJ1-6
d_gene: -
CDR3aa: CAWSVGEGTPLHF
CDR3nt: TGTGCCTGGAGTGTAGGGGAAGGAACACCCCTCCACTTT

abundance: -
v_gene: TRBV7-4
j_gene: TRBJ1-1
d_gene: -
CDR3aa: CASPPPGCETGNTEAFF
CDR3nt: TGTGCCAGCCCCCCCCCTGGGTGCGAGACAGGGAACACTGAAGCTTTCTTT

abundance: few
v_gene: TRBV2
j_gene: TRBJ1-3
d_gene: -
CDR3aa: CARTSKSSGNTIYF
CDR3nt: TGTGCCAGGACAAGCAAGAGCTCTGGAAACACCATATATTTT

abundance: -
v_gene: TRBV6-6
j_gene: TRBJ2-1
d_gene: TRBD1
CDR3aa: CASRDGMGQLVNEQFF
CDR3nt: TGTGCCAGCAGAGACGGTATGGGACAGCTAGTCAATGAGCAGTTCTTC

abundance: -
v_gene: TRBV4-2
j_gene: TRBJ2-7
d_gene: TRBD2
CDR3aa: CASSQERGTSVHEQYF
CDR3nt: TGTGCCAGCAGCCAAGAAAGGGGGACTAGCGTCCACGAGCAGTACTTC

abundance: -
v_gene: TRBV7-2
j_gene: TRBJ1-5
d_gene: -
CDR3aa: CASSLVPGYSNQPQHF
CDR3nt: TGTGCCAGCAGCTTAGTCCCAGGCTATAGCAATCAGCCCCAGCATTTT

abundance: -
v_gene: TRBV30
j_gene: TRBJ2-6
d_gene: -
CDR3aa: CAWSQGSGANVLTF
CDR3nt: TGTGCCTGGAGTCAGGGTTCTGGGGCCAACGTCCTGACTTTC

abundance: -
v_gene: TRBV7-9
j_gene: TRBJ1-1
d_gene: -
CDR3aa: CASSEWTGNTEAFF
CDR3nt: TGTGCCAGCAGTGAGTGGACTGGGAACACTGAAGCTTTCTTT

abundance: -
v_gene: TRBV18
j_gene: TRBJ1-2
d_gene: TRBD1
CDR3aa: CASSADRAFLIGYTF
CDR3nt: TGTGCCAGCTCAGCGGACAGGGCGTTCTTGATCGGCTACACCTTC

abundance: -
v_gene: TRBV30
j_gene: TRBJ1-6
d_gene: -
CDR3aa: CAWNAWGGSPLHF
CDR3nt: TGTGCCTGGAACGCATGGGGGGGTTCACCCCTCCACTTT

abundance: -
v_gene: TRBV5-4
j_gene: TRBJ1-3
d_gene: -
CDR3aa: CASSSLTENTIYF
CDR3nt: TGTGCCAGCAGCTCTCTAACCGAAAACACCATATATTTT

abundance: -
v_gene: TRBV19
j_gene: TRBJ2-7
d_gene: -
CDR3aa: CASSRNQGRSYEQYF
CDR3nt: TGTGCCAGTAGTCGGAACCAGGGTAGGTCCTACGAGCAGTACTTC

abundance: -
v_gene: TRBV6-1
j_gene: TRBJ1-5
d_gene: -
CDR3aa: CASSETANPQPQHF
CDR3nt: TGTGCCAGCAGTGAAACTGCAAACCCTCAGCCCCAGCATTTT

abundance: -
v_gene: TRBV5-8
j_gene: TRBJ2-1
d_gene: TRBD1
CDR3aa: CASSLGTGKNEQFF
CDR3nt: TGTGCCAGCAGCTTAGGGACAGGGAAAAATGAGCAGTTCTTC

abundance: -
v_gene: TRBV20-1
j_gene: TRBJ1-2
d_gene: TRBD1
CDR3aa: CSAEDGTDYTF
CDR3nt: TGCAGTGCCGAGGACGGGACAGACTACACCTTC

abundance: once
v_gene: TRBV19
j_gene: TRBJ2-5
d_gene: TRBD2
CDR3aa: CATGAGMGETQYF
CDR3nt: TGTGCCACTGGAGCGGGGATGGGAGAGACCCAGTACTTC

abundance: -
v_gene: TRBV28
j_gene: TRBJ1-6
d_gene: TRBD1
CDR3aa: CASSRQGLYNSPLHF
CDR3nt: TGTGCCAGCAGCCGACAGGGACTCTATAATTCACCCCTCCACTTT